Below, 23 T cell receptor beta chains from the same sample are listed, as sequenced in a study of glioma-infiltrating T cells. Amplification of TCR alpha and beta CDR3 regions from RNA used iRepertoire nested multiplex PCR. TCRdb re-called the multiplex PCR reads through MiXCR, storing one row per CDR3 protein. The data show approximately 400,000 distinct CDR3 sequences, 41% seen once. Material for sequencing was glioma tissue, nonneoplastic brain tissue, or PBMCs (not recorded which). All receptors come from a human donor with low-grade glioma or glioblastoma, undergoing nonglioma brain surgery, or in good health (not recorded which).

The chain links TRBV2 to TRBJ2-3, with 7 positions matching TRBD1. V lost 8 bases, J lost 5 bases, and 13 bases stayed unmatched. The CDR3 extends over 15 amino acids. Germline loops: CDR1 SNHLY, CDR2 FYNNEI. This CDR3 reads CASALQGPSGDTQYF. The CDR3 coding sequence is TGTGCCAGCGCCCTACAGGGGCCCTCGGGAGATACGCAGTATTTT.

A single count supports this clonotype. CDR3 in amino acids: CSARRQIVHHEQYF. The CDR3 coding sequence is TGCAGTGCTAGACGTCAGATCGTCCATCACGAGCAGTACTTC. The chain joins TRBV20-1 to TRBJ2-7; no reliable D call. CDR3 size: 14 residues. From germline, CDR1 is DFQATT and CDR2 SNEGSKA (reference sequence). V gave up 2 bases and J gave up 5 bases, with 16 bases separating them.

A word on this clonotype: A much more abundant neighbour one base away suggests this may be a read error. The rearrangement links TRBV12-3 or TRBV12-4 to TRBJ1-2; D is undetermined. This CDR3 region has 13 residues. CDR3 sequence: CAGSFGTNYGYTF. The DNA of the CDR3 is TGTGCCGGCAGTTTTGGAACAAACTATGGCTACACCTTC.

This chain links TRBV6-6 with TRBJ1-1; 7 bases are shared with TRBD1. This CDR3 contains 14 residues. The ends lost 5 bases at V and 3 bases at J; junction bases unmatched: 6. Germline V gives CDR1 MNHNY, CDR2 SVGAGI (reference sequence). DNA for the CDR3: TGTGCCAGCAGTACGACAGGGTCCCACACTGAAGCTTTCTTT. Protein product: CASSTTGSHTEAFF.

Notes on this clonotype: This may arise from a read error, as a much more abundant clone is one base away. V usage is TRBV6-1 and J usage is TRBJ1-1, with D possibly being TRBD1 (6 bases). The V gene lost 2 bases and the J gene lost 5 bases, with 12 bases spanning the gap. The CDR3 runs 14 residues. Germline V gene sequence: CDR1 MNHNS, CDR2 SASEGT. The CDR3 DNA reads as TGTGCCAGCAGTGAATGGACAGATAAAACTGAAGCTTTCTTT. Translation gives CASSEWTDKTEAFF.

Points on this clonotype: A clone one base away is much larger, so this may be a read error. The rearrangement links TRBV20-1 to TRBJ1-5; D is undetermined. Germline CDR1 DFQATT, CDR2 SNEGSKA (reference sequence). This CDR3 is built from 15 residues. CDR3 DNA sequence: TGCAGTGCTAGGGTTGGGTGGGGAAGCAATAAGCCCCAGCATTTT. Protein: CSARVGWGSNKPQHF.

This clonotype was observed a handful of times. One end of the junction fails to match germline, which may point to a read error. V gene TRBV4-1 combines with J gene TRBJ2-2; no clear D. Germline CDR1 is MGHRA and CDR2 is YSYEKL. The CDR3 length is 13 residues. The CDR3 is CASTSGGTGELFF. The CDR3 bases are TGTGCCAGCACCTCGGGTGGAACCGGGGAGCTGTTTTTT.

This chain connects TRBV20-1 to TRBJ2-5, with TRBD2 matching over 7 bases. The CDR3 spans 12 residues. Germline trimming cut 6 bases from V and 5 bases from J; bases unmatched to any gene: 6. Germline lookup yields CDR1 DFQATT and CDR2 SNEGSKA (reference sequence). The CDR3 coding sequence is TGCAGTGCGAACGGGGGGACGGAGACCCAGTACTTC. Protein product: CSANGGTETQYF.

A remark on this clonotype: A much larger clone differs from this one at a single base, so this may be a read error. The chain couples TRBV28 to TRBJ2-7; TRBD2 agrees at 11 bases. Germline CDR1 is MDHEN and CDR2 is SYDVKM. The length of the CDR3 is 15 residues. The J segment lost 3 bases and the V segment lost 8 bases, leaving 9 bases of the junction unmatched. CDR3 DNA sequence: TGTGCCAGCGGGATGCGGACTAGCGGGCTCTACGAGCAGTACTTC. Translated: CASGMRTSGLYEQYF.

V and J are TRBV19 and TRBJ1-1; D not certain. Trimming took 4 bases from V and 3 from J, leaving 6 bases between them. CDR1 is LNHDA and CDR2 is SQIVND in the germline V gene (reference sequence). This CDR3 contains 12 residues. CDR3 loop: CASSTPYTEAFF. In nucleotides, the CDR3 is TGTGCCAGTAGTACCCCGTACACTGAAGCTTTCTTT. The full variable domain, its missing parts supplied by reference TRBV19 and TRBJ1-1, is DGGITQSPKYLFRKEGQNVTLSCEQNLNHDAMYWYRQDPGQGLRLIYYSQIVNDFQKGDIAEGYSVSREKKESFPLTVTSAQKNPTAFYLCASSTPYTEAFFGQGTRLTVV.

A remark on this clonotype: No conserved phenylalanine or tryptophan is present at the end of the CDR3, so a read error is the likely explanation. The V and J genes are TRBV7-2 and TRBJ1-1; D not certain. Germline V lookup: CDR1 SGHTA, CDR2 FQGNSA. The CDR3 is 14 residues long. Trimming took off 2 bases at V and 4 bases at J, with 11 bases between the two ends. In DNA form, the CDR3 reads TGTGCCAGCAGCTTAAGCTACGTGGTCACTGAAGCTTTCCTT. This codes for CASSLSYVVTEAFL.

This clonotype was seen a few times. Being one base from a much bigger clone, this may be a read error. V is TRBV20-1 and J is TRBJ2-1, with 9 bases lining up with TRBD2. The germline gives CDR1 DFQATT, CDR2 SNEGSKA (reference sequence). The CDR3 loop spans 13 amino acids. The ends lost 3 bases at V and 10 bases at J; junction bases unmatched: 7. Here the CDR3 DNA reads TGCAGTGCTAGCCTAGCGGGGACCTACGAGCAGTTCTTC. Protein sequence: CSASLAGTYEQFF.

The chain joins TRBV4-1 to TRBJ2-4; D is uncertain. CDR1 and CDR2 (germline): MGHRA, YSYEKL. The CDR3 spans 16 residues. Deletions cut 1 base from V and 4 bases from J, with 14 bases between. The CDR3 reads CASSQVGKGAKNIQYF. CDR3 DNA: TGCGCCAGCAGCCAAGTAGGTAAGGGCGCGAAAAACATTCAGTACTTC.

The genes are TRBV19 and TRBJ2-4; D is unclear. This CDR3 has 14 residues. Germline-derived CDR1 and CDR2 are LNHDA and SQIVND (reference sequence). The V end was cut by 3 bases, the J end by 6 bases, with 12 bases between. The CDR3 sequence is CASSISDLRNIQYF. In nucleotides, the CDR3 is TGTGCCAGTAGTATCTCCGACTTGAGAAACATTCAGTACTTC. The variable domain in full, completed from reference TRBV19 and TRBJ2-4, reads DGGITQSPKYLFRKEGQNVTLSCEQNLNHDAMYWYRQDPGQGLRLIYYSQIVNDFQKGDIAEGYSVSREKKESFPLTVTSAQKNPTAFYLCASSISDLRNIQYFGAGTRLSVL.

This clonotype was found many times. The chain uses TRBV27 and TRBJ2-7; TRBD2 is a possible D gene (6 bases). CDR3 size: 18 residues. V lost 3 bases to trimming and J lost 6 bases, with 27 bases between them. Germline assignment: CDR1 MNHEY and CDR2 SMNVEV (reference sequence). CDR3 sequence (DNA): TGTGCCAGCAGTTTCATCCCTGGGCTAGCGATTATACCGTCCGAGCAGTACTTC. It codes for CASSFIPGLAIIPSEQYF.

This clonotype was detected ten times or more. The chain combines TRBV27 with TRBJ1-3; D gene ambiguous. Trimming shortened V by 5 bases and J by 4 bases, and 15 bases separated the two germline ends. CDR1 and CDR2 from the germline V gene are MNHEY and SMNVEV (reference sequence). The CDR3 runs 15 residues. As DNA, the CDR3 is TGTGCCAGCAGTCCCGCCAGGATCCTGGGAAACACCATATATTTT. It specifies CASSPARILGNTIYF.

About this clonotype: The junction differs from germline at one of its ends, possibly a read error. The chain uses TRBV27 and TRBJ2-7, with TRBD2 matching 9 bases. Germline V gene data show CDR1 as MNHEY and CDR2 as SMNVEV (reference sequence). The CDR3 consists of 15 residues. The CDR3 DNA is TGCGCCAGCAGCCACGGCGGGAGGGCCGGTGACGAGCAGTACTTC. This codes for CASSHGGRAGDEQYF.

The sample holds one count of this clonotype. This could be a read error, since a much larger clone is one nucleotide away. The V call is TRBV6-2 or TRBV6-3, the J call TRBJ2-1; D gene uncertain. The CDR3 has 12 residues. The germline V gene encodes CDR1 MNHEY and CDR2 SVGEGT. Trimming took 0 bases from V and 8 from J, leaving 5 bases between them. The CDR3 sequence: CASSYSADEQFF. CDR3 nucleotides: TGTGCCAGCAGTTACTCGGCCGATGAGCAGTTCTTC.

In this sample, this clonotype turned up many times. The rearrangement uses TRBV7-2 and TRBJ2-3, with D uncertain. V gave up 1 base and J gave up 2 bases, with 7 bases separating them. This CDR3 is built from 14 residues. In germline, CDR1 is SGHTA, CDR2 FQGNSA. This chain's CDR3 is CASSLEAFTDTQYF. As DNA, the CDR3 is TGTGCCAGCAGCTTAGAAGCATTCACAGATACGCAGTATTTT.

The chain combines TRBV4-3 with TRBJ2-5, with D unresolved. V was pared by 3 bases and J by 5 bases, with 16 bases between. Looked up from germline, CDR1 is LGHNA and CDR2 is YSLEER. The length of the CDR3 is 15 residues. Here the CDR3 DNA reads TGCGCCAGCAGCCACTACCCGACTGAGTTGGAGACCCAGTACTTC. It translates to CASSHYPTELETQYF.

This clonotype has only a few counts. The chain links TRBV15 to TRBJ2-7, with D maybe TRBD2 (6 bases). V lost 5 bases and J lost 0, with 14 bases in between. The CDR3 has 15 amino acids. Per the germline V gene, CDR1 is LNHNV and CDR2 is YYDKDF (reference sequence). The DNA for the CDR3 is TGTGCCACCAGCCCCGGGGGTTCAGACTCCTACGAGCAGTACTTC. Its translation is CATSPGGSDSYEQYF.

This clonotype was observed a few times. The CDR3 protein is CASSFLTGGYEQYF. CDR3 coding DNA: TGTGCCAGCAGCTTCCTGACAGGGGGGTACGAGCAGTACTTC. The chain is built from TRBV7-9 and TRBJ2-7; 9 bases agree with TRBD1. V lost 3 bases, J lost 4 bases, and 4 bases stayed unmatched. This CDR3 comprises 14 residues. Germline CDR1 reads SEHNR; CDR2 reads FQNEAQ (reference sequence). The whole variable domain, filled in from reference TRBV7-9 and TRBJ2-7, reads DTGVSQNPRHKITKRGQNVTFRCDPISEHNRLYWYRQTLGQGPEFLTYFQNEAQLEKSRLLSDRFSAERPKGSFSTLEIQRTEQGDSAMYLCASSFLTGGYEQYFGPGTRLTVT.

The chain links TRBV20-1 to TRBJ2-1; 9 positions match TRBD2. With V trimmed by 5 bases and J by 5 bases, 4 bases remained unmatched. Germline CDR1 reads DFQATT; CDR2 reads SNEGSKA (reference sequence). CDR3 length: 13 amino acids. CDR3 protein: CSALAGLNNEQFF. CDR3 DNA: TGCAGTGCTCTAGCGGGACTAAACAATGAGCAGTTCTTC.